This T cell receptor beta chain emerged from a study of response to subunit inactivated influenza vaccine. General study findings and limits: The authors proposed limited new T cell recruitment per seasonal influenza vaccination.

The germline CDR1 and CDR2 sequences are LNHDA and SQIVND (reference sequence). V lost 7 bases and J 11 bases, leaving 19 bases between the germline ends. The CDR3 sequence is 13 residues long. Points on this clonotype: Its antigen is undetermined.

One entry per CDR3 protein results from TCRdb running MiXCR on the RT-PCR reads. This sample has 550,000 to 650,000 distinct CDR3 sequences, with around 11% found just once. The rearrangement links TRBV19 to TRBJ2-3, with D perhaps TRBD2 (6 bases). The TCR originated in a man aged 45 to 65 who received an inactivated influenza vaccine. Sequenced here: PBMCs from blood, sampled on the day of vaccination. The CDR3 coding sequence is TGTGCCAGTAACGACAGAACACTAGCAGTGCAGTATTTT. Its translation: CASNDRTLAVQYF.